Presented here are 15 T cell receptor beta chains from one specimen sequenced in a study of regulatory T cells in long-lasting Graves disease. Time point: persistent/refractory GD, antithyroid drugs over 5 years with positive TRAb. The TCR library was made from RNA extracted from PBMCs. With iRepertoire HTBI primers and Arm-PCR of CDR3 regions, TCR beta libraries were built. TCRdb reanalysed the multiplex PCR reads using MiXCR and keeps one entry per CDR3 protein. The top ten clones hold around an eighth of a sample with 350,000 to 450,000 distinct CDR3 sequences, 21% of them seen once. The sequenced sample was peripheral blood mononuclear cells (PBMCs), obtained when the disease was refractory, from a patient treated with antithyroid drugs. These receptors were taken from a female donor with Graves disease.

There are many counts of this clonotype. This sequence may be a read error, since a much larger clone differs from it by one base. The chain couples TRBV5-6 to TRBJ2-5; 15 bases are a match to TRBD2. Looked up from germline, CDR1 is SGHDT and CDR2 is YYEEEE. CDR3 size: 15 residues. The J segment lost 4 bases and the V segment lost 5 bases, leaving 3 bases of the junction unmatched. CDR3 amino acids: CASRTGLAGGETQYF. DNA for the CDR3: TGTGCCAGCAGAACGGGACTAGCGGGAGGAGAGACCCAGTACTTC.

This clonotype was counted at least ten times. The chain has TRBV19 and TRBJ2-5; no definite D call. Germline CDR1 and CDR2: LNHDA and SQIVND (reference sequence). V was pared by 3 bases and J by 2 bases, with 10 bases between. The CDR3 is 14 residues long. DNA of the CDR3: TGTGCCAGTAGTATTGGCCCTTCACAAGAGACCCAGTACTTC. This codes for CASSIGPSQETQYF.

This clonotype was seen ten or more times. The chain links TRBV28 to TRBJ2-2, with 8 bases fitting TRBD1. V lost 6 bases to trimming and J lost 0 bases; unmatched junction nucleotides: 3. The CDR3 runs 15 residues. Germline values: CDR1 MDHEN, CDR2 SYDVKM. The CDR3 sequence: CASRRQGTNTGELFF. In DNA form, the CDR3 reads TGTGCCAGCAGGAGACAGGGGACGAACACCGGGGAGCTGTTTTTT.

In its sample, this clonotype was seen many times. V gene TRBV2 combines with J gene TRBJ1-5; 9 nucleotides line up with TRBD1. The ends lost 5 bases at V and 0 bases at J; junction bases unmatched: 5. The CDR3 extends over 16 amino acids. Germline V gene sequence: CDR1 SNHLY, CDR2 FYNNEI. CDR3 in amino acids: CASSTGTGYSNQPQHF. The CDR3 DNA reads TGTGCCAGCAGTACTGGGACAGGGTATAGCAATCAGCCCCAGCATTTT. Full variable domain (remainder filled in from reference TRBV2 and TRBJ1-5): EPEVTQTPSHQVTQMGQEVILRCVPISNHLYFYWYRQILGQKVEFLVSFYNNEISEKSEIFDDQFSVERPDGSNFTLKIRSTKLEDSAMYFCASSTGTGYSNQPQHFGDGTRLSIL.

The table lists this clonotype with a few counts. V is TRBV11-2 and J is TRBJ1-1; TRBD1 is a possible D gene (6 bases). V lost 5 bases and J 0 bases, leaving 13 bases between the germline ends. Germline V lookup: CDR1 SGHAT, CDR2 FQNNGV. This CDR3 is built from 15 residues. The CDR3 reads CASSPPGHLNTEAFF. Written as DNA, the CDR3 is TGTGCCAGCAGCCCCCCGGGACATTTGAACACTGAAGCTTTCTTT.

This clonotype was seen repeatedly, ten times or more. The gene calls are TRBV11-2 and TRBJ2-5, with 8 bases fitting TRBD1. Per germline, CDR1 SGHAT and CDR2 FQNNGV. The CDR3 has 15 residues. With 4 bases clipped from V and 1 base from J, the junction kept 5 bases outside the gene matches. DNA for the CDR3: TGTGCCAGCAGCTCCCGGGACAGGCTCCAAGAGACCCAGTACTTC. It codes for CASSSRDRLQETQYF.

This clonotype was seen only a few times. The chain is built from TRBV12-3 or TRBV12-4 and TRBJ1-3; TRBD1 is a possible D gene (6 bases). The CDR3 loop spans 15 amino acids. V was cut by 7 bases and J by 4 bases, with 17 bases left in between. The CDR3 protein is CASTRGASLGNTIYF. For the CDR3, the DNA is TGTGCCAGCACTCGGGGGGCATCTCTCGGAAACACCATATATTTT.

This clonotype was seen a few times. The rearrangement links TRBV20-1 to TRBJ1-5; no reliable D call. V was shortened by 3 bases and J by 7 bases, with 13 bases between the two germline ends. This CDR3 contains 13 residues. The germline CDR1 and CDR2 sequences are DFQATT and SNEGSKA (reference sequence). The CDR3: CSARGQAGQPQHF. CDR3 coding DNA: TGCAGTGCTAGGGGTCAAGCGGGGCAGCCCCAGCATTTT.

This clonotype was recorded many times. The chain joins TRBV5-1 to TRBJ2-7; possibly TRBD2 for D (5 bases). V lost 5 bases to trimming and J lost 7 bases, with 13 bases between them. This CDR3 is 12 amino acids long. CDR1 SGHRS and CDR2 YFSETQ come from the germline V gene. CDR3 nucleotide sequence: TGCGCCAGCAGTATGGGGTCGGGGGAGCAGTACTTC. This encodes CASSMGSGEQYF. Drawing the rest from reference TRBV5-1 and TRBJ2-7, the complete variable domain is KAGVTQTPRYLIKTRGQQVTLSCSPISGHRSVSWYQQTPGQGLQFLFEYFSETQRNKGNFPGRFSGRQFSNSRSEMNVSTLELGDSALYLCASSMGSGEQYFGPGTRLTVT.

This clonotype was found many times. The V and J genes are TRBV9 and TRBJ2-7; the D gene could be TRBD1 or TRBD2 (7 bases each). The CDR3 contains 15 residues. CDR1 is SGDLS and CDR2 is YYNGEE in the germline V gene. V shed 4 bases and J shed 2 bases, with 16 bases lying between them. DNA for the CDR3: TGTGCCAGCAGCCCCGGGGGGACAGCCACCTACGAGCAGTACTTC. Protein product: CASSPGGTATYEQYF.

This clonotype was counted only a few times. The chain couples TRBV5-1 to TRBJ2-7, with 14 bases aligning to TRBD2. The CDR3 is 15 amino acids. Germline CDR1 is SGHRS and CDR2 is YFSETQ. V shed 4 bases, J shed 6 bases, and the junction held 6 bases outside the gene matches. The CDR3 sequence is CASSTGLAGVSEQYF. For the CDR3, the DNA is TGCGCCAGCAGCACGGGACTAGCGGGAGTAAGCGAGCAGTACTTC.

The sample holds a few counts of this clonotype. The genes are TRBV13 and TRBJ1-6, with D perhaps matching TRBD1 (5 bases). The V gene's germline CDR1 is PRHDT and CDR2 FYEKMQ (reference sequence). The CDR3 length is 16 residues. V gave up 6 bases and J gave up 5 bases, with 17 bases separating them. This chain's CDR3 is CASSSTRDGHNSPLHF. The DNA for the CDR3 is TGTGCCAGCAGTTCAACCAGGGACGGTCATAATTCACCCCTCCACTTT.

The V call is TRBV30, the J call TRBJ2-7; D possibly corresponds to TRBD2 (6 bases). V dropped 3 bases and J dropped 1 base, with 19 bases sitting between them. CDR1 is GTSNPN, CDR2 SVGIG, per germline (reference sequence). The CDR3 has 16 amino acids. The CDR3 DNA reads as TGTGCCTGGAGGAGTAAAGGACTGGGGGGATCCTACGAGCAGTACTTC. Translated: CAWRSKGLGGSYEQYF.

In this sample, this clonotype turned up a few times. The V and J genes are TRBV6-1 and TRBJ2-5; 8 nucleotides match TRBD2. In germline, CDR1 is MNHNS, CDR2 SASEGT. Trimming cost V 7 bases and J 6 bases; bases outside gene matches: 4. This CDR3 is 12 amino acids long. CDR3 sequence reads: CASTGGRKTQYF. The CDR3 region has the DNA TGTGCCAGCACGGGGGGGCGAAAGACCCAGTACTTC.

This clonotype came up many times. The chain combines TRBV28 with TRBJ2-7, with D perhaps TRBD2 (5 bases). The CDR3 extends over 16 amino acids. Trimming stripped 7 bases from V and 0 bases from J, with 19 bases between. Germline V lookup: CDR1 MDHEN, CDR2 SYDVKM. CDR3 sequence (DNA): TGTGCCAGCATTAATAGCGAAACTACTAGCTCCTACGAGCAGTACTTC. Its protein product is CASINSETTSSYEQYF.